The clone carrying this T cell receptor beta chain was seen only a few times. Its specificity is unknown. The data derive from a study of blood T cells in healthy people across ages. Study findings and constraints: Age showed a roughly linear inverse relationship with TCR beta diversity per million T cells. Lack of knowledge of donor CMV status possibly confounded expanded clonotype changes. Correlation between TCR beta diversity and naive T cell percentage was strong.

Germline lookup yields CDR1 LGHNA and CDR2 YSLEER. The V end lost 0 bases, the J end lost 8 bases, and 16 bases lay between the germline ends. This CDR3 is 15 amino acids long. The individuals who served as donors were healthy Caucasians living in Russia, aged roughly 6 to 95. PCR was performed a second time for about 7 to 11 cycles using a sample-barcoded 5' primer and a J-beta primer mix. TCRdb analysed the 5' RACE reads with MiXCR anew, one entry per CDR3 protein. The sample includes about 1.5 million distinct CDR3 sequences, roughly 43% seen only once; the top ten take about 4.1%. This sequence originates from a young woman in good health. Sequencing was carried out using blood. The chain couples TRBV4-3 to TRBJ1-2, with D hard to call. CDR3 DNA sequence: TGCGCCAGCAGCCAAGAAATGGGGTTAATTGGGGGCTACACCTTC. It encodes CASSQEMGLIGGYTF.